This TCR beta chain was recorded in a study of beta chain features in type 1 diabetes. The isolated RNA, all of it, was reverse transcribed, so expressed TCRB transcripts were what got sequenced. The assay was immunoSEQ multiplex PCR, and TCRdb's table has in-frame clones only and misses some. The table has under 300,000 clones, under 8.5% seen once. This TCR was sampled from a young woman in good health. The sample was central memory CD4+ T cells from blood.

The CDR3 sequence is CASSYKRSPPREQFF. In nucleotides, the CDR3 is TGTGCCAGTAGCTACAAGCGGAGCCCGCCACGAGAGCAGTTCTTC. The chain couples TRBV19 to TRBJ2-1; D might be TRBD2 (5 bases). Trimming took 6 bases from V and 10 from J, leaving 22 bases between them. The CDR3 is 15 amino acids. Germline CDR1 LNHDA, CDR2 SQIVND (reference sequence).